These T cell receptor beta chains were read from a single sample in a study of spatial heterogeneity in lung cancer. One entry per CDR3 protein, called by TCRdb with MiXCR from the 5' RACE reads. The repertoire has under 15,000 distinct CDR3 sequences, 3.2% of them found once; the top ten carry roughly a sixth. This specimen consisted of lung tumor tissue, obtained at surgery. These TCRs come from a male donor with early-stage non-small cell lung cancer. Both conserved end residues are part of each CDR3. The D gene is left open where the match is weak. Size is omitted from some rows. Given values are once, few, many or a class for expanded clones.

d_gene,j_gene,v_gene,abundance,CDR3aa,CDR3nt
TRBD1,TRBJ2-1,TRBV9,many,CASSVDKGAGLISYNEQFF,TGTGCCAGCAGCGTAGATAAGGGGGCAGGCCTAATTTCCTACAATGAGCAGTTCTTC
TRBD1,TRBJ1-2,TRBV4-3,many,CASSLQQGAADYGYTF,TGCGCCAGCAGCCTACAACAGGGGGCGGCGGACTATGGCTACACCTTC
TRBD1,TRBJ1-6,TRBV9,medium-sized,CASSLTGPSSPLHF,TGTGCCAGCAGCCTGACAGGGCCCTCGTCACCCCTCCACTTT
.,TRBJ1-5,TRBV19,.,CASSSLGNNQPQHF,TGTGCCAGTAGTAGTCTGGGTAACAATCAGCCCCAGCATTTT
.,TRBJ2-7,TRBV7-3,.,CASSQGSNLIYEQYF,TGTGCCAGCAGCCAAGGGAGTAATTTAATCTACGAGCAGTACTTC
.,TRBJ2-4,TRBV6-1,.,CASSEAGGRAQLAKNMQYF,TGTGCCAGCAGTGAAGCGGGGGGCAGGGCTCAACTAGCCAAAAACATGCAGTACTTC
.,TRBJ1-5,TRBV7-9,many,CASSLIRGPQHF,TGTGCCAGCAGCTTGATTCGGGGGCCCCAGCATTTT
.,TRBJ2-1,TRBV4-2,many,CASSQASRSNNEQFF,TGTGCCAGCAGCCAAGCATCCCGCAGCAACAATGAGCAGTTCTTC
TRBD2,TRBJ2-5,TRBV12-3/TRBV12-4,many,CASSRGASGGETQYF,TGTGCCAGCAGCAGAGGGGCTAGCGGGGGAGAGACCCAGTACTTC
.,TRBJ1-5,TRBV20-1,many,CSASGVLNQPQHF,TGCAGTGCTTCTGGGGTCCTCAATCAGCCCCAGCATTTT
TRBD2,TRBJ2-3,TRBV10-3,many,CAIRRVRTSGGWADTQYF,TGTGCCATCAGACGAGTCCGGACTAGCGGGGGATGGGCAGATACGCAGTATTTT
TRBD2,TRBJ2-1,TRBV10-3,many,CAIRPGLIDNEQFF,TGTGCCATCAGGCCGGGACTAATCGACAATGAGCAGTTCTTC
.,TRBJ2-3,TRBV27,many,CASSFSSSTDTQYF,TGTGCCAGCAGCTTCAGCTCTAGCACAGATACGCAGTATTTT
.,TRBJ2-3,TRBV28,many,CASSFPDRAAVAQYF,TGTGCCAGCAGTTTTCCTGATCGGGCCGCAGTAGCGCAGTATTTT
.,TRBJ1-1,TRBV19,many,CASSPGLNTEAFF,TGTGCCAGTAGTCCAGGGTTGAACACTGAAGCTTTCTTT
TRBD2,TRBJ2-7,TRBV23-1,many,CASSQLKGGDCYEQYF,TGCGCCAGCAGTCAGTTAAAGGGAGGGGACTGCTACGAGCAGTACTTC
.,TRBJ2-7,TRBV6-2/TRBV6-3,many,CASSRPPGPNEQYF,TGTGCCAGCAGCCGGCCCCCGGGCCCCAACGAGCAGTACTTC
TRBD2,TRBJ2-1,TRBV12-3/TRBV12-4,many,CASSSSGGSSYNEQFF,TGTGCCAGCAGTTCCAGCGGGGGGAGCTCCTACAATGAGCAGTTCTTC
.,TRBJ2-5,TRBV5-1,few,CASTPTVGRGPEETQYF,TGCGCCAGCACCCCCACGGTCGGCAGGGGACCAGAAGAGACCCAGTACTTC
TRBD1,TRBJ2-3,TRBV5-1,many,CASSLLTGGQAGDTQYF,TGCGCCAGCAGCTTGTTGACAGGGGGGCAAGCAGGAGATACGCAGTATTTT
TRBD2,TRBJ2-1,TRBV7-3,many,CASSPLTSVGSYNEQFF,TGTGCCAGCAGCCCCCTAACTAGCGTTGGATCCTACAATGAGCAGTTCTTC
.,TRBJ2-3,TRBV4-1,many,CASSQVSRGSTDTQYF,TGCGCCAGCAGCCAAGTATCTCGCGGCAGCACAGATACGCAGTATTTT
TRBD1,TRBJ1-2,TRBV15,.,CATSGKQGISYTF,TGTGCCACCAGCGGAAAACAGGGGATCAGCTACACCTTC
TRBD1,TRBJ1-6,TRBV6-6,many,CASSYSGQGENSYNSPLHF,TGTGCCAGCAGTTACTCGGGACAGGGCGAAAACTCCTATAATTCACCCCTCCACTTT
TRBD1,TRBJ1-6,TRBV4-2,many,CASSQDLNRGHWSSPLHF,TGTGCCAGCAGCCAAGATCTCAACAGGGGACACTGGAGTTCACCCCTCCACTTT
.,TRBJ1-1,TRBV6-6,many,CASSLTSNTEAFF,TGTGCCAGCAGTTTGACATCGAACACTGAAGCTTTCTTT
.,TRBJ2-3,TRBV4-2,medium-sized,CASSQAFTDTQYF,TGTGCCAGCAGCCAAGCGTTTACAGATACGCAGTATTTT
TRBD1,TRBJ2-7,TRBV28,medium-sized,CASSSRDRGSYEQYF,TGTGCCAGCAGTTCACGGGACAGGGGGTCCTACGAGCAGTACTTC
.,TRBJ2-7,TRBV6-2/TRBV6-3,many,CAIAFGGEQYF,TGTGCCATCGCTTTCGGGGGCGAGCAGTACTTC
TRBD1,TRBJ2-3,TRBV14,many,CASSTTGARGISDTQYF,TGTGCCAGCAGCACAACAGGGGCGAGGGGTATTTCGGATACGCAGTATTTT
TRBD1,TRBJ2-1,TRBV11-3,many,CASSGQEQSEQFF,TGTGCCAGCAGTGGACAGGAGCAAAGTGAGCAGTTCTTC
.,TRBJ2-3,TRBV10-2,many,CASSFSDTQYF,TGCGCCAGCAGTTTTTCGGATACGCAGTATTTT
.,TRBJ2-2,TRBV19,many,CASTPGGAWAGELFF,TGTGCCAGTACGCCAGGGGGGGCCTGGGCCGGGGAGCTGTTTTTT
TRBD2,TRBJ2-7,TRBV7-9,many,CASSSSGGDYEQYF,TGTGCCAGCAGCTCGAGCGGGGGTGACTACGAGCAGTACTTC
TRBD2,TRBJ2-5,TRBV20-1,many,CSARDSRWTSVKETQYF,TGCAGTGCTAGAGATAGTCGGTGGACTAGCGTCAAAGAGACCCAGTACTTC
.,TRBJ2-7,TRBV15,many,CATSTLRGSKTGFNEQYF,TGTGCCACCAGCACCTTACGGGGAAGTAAAACGGGTTTTAACGAGCAGTACTTC
.,TRBJ1-5,TRBV4-2,many,CASSTLAGYSNQPQHF,TGTGCCAGCAGCACTCTGGCAGGTTATAGCAATCAGCCCCAGCATTTT
.,TRBJ2-1,TRBV7-9,many,CASSKLIF,TGTGCCAGCAGCAAGTTGATCTTC
TRBD1,TRBJ1-4,TRBV7-9,many,CASSLRQGNEKLFF,TGTGCCAGCAGCTTAAGACAGGGGAATGAAAAACTGTTTTTT
TRBD2,TRBJ2-7,TRBV6-5,many,CASSSIRTSVAYEQYF,TGTGCCAGCAGTTCCATTAGGACTAGCGTGGCATACGAGCAGTACTTC